This TCR beta chain was observed in a study of B cell selection in AIRE deficiency. The CDR3 covers 16 residues. Germline CDR1 is SGHAT and CDR2 is FQNNGV. Trimming left V 2 bases short and J 1 base short, with 13 bases between. TCRdb's copy holds only in-frame clones and misses some; the assay was immunoSEQ multiplex PCR. The sample includes fewer than 25,000 clones, over 90% of them seen just once. On this clone itself: Its antigen is unidentified.

The regulatory T cell sort gate was CD4+CD25hiCD127low/negative. Study-level points and caveats: With only TCRbeta sequenced, about 37% of shared healthy Treg sequences overlapped Tconv. Roughly 31% of healthy-donor shared Treg TCRbeta sequences appeared in patient Tconv cells.

The clonotype originates from a human donor in good health. V gene TRBV11-2 combines with J gene TRBJ2-3; D possibly corresponds to TRBD2 (7 bases). The sequencing input was CD4+CD25+ Tregs sorted from PBMCs. The CDR3 nucleotides read TGTGCCAGCAGCTTATGGGGGGGGGCTGGCACAGATACGCAGTATTTT. Protein product: CASSLWGGAGTDTQYF.